A few counts support the clone carrying this TCR beta chain. The data originate from a study of beta chain features in type 1 diabetes. The entirety of the isolated RNA underwent reverse transcription, so expressed TCRB transcripts were sequenced. Using immunoSEQ multiplex PCR, the repertoire was profiled, and TCRdb retains in-frame clones only, with some absent. This table has nearly 350,000 clones, 7.5% to 9% appearing once. The CDR3 covers 13 residues. The germline CDR1 and CDR2 sequences are SGDLS and YYNGEE. Trimming removed 4 bases from V and 7 bases from J; junction bases left unmatched: 8. Sequencing was performed on central memory CD4+ T cells from blood. V usage is TRBV9 and J usage is TRBJ2-7; 7 bases are shared with TRBD2. The TCR was taken from a woman aged 18-29 years in good health. The CDR3 protein is CASSPAGVLEQYF. CDR3 in DNA: TGTGCCAGCAGCCCCGCGGGAGTGCTTGAGCAGTACTTC.